A selection of T cell receptor beta chains follows, all from one sample in a study of Ad26.COV2.S vaccination and SARS-CoV-2 variants. Assay used: immunoSEQ multiplex PCR; TCRdb lists only in-frame clones, some missing. Among some 420,000 clones listed, approximately 90% were seen once. The specimen comprised peripheral blood, sampled in a trial of Ad26.COV2.S vaccine versus placebo. These receptors were taken from a person aged 18 to 65 who received the Ad26.COV2.S COVID-19 vaccine or a placebo. Each CDR3 is given with its conserved first and last residue. Fields, in order: clone size, V gene, J gene, D gene, CDR3 protein, CDR3 DNA. The D gene is left open where the match is weak. Size is stated for part of the rows, as once, few or many counts, or as a class when the clone is expanded.

clone size: .; V gene: TRBV5-1; J gene: TRBJ2-1; D gene: TRBD1; CDR3 protein: CASSSDRENEQFF; CDR3 DNA: TGCGCCAGCAGCTCGGACAGGGAGAATGAGCAGTTCTTC
clone size: .; V gene: TRBV4-2; J gene: TRBJ1-3; D gene: .; CDR3 protein: CASSQDYGGSGNTIYF; CDR3 DNA: TGTGCCAGCAGCCAAGATTACGGGGGCTCTGGAAACACCATATATTTT
clone size: .; V gene: TRBV6-2/TRBV6-3; J gene: TRBJ1-2; D gene: .; CDR3 protein: CASNPPRDAGSLDYGYTF; CDR3 DNA: TGTGCCAGCAACCCCCCACGGGACGCCGGATCCTTGGACTATGGCTACACCTTC
clone size: .; V gene: TRBV7-2; J gene: TRBJ2-7; D gene: TRBD2; CDR3 protein: CASSFTSGREQYF; CDR3 DNA: TGTGCCAGCAGCTTCACTAGCGGGCGCGAGCAGTACTTC
clone size: .; V gene: TRBV4-2; J gene: TRBJ2-1; D gene: .; CDR3 protein: CASSQNNEQFF; CDR3 DNA: TGTGCCAGCAGCCAGAACAATGAGCAGTTCTTC
clone size: .; V gene: TRBV7-2; J gene: TRBJ1-1; D gene: .; CDR3 protein: CASSLGGGITEAFF; CDR3 DNA: TGTGCCAGCAGCTTAGGGGGGGGGATCACTGAAGCTTTCTTT
clone size: .; V gene: TRBV30; J gene: TRBJ1-4; D gene: .; CDR3 protein: CAWSVMGGLRKLFF; CDR3 DNA: TGTGCCTGGAGTGTAATGGGGGGGCTCCGAAAACTGTTTTTT
clone size: .; V gene: TRBV19; J gene: TRBJ2-7; D gene: .; CDR3 protein: CASKGSGSFYEQYF; CDR3 DNA: TGTGCCAGTAAAGGAAGCGGTTCCTTTTACGAGCAGTACTTC
clone size: .; V gene: TRBV5-8; J gene: TRBJ1-4; D gene: TRBD1; CDR3 protein: CASSHRQGNEKLFF; CDR3 DNA: TGTGCCAGCAGCCACCGACAGGGGAATGAAAAACTGTTTTTT
clone size: .; V gene: TRBV25-1; J gene: TRBJ2-7; D gene: TRBD1; CDR3 protein: CASSDRGTGPLYEQYF; CDR3 DNA: TGTGCCAGCAGTGATAGGGGGACAGGGCCATTATACGAGCAGTACTTC
clone size: .; V gene: TRBV5-1; J gene: TRBJ2-3; D gene: TRBD1; CDR3 protein: CASSLQDRMTDTQYF; CDR3 DNA: TGCGCCAGCAGCTTGCAGGACAGGATGACAGATACGCAGTATTTT
clone size: once; V gene: TRBV25-1; J gene: TRBJ1-2; D gene: TRBD1; CDR3 protein: CASSGKTGIDYGYTF; CDR3 DNA: TGTGCCAGCAGTGGAAAGACAGGGATTGACTATGGCTACACCTTC
clone size: .; V gene: TRBV5-4; J gene: TRBJ2-2; D gene: TRBD1; CDR3 protein: CASSSRTGNTGELFF; CDR3 DNA: TGTGCCAGCAGCTCTCGGACAGGGAACACCGGGGAGCTGTTTTTT
clone size: .; V gene: TRBV4-3; J gene: TRBJ1-5; D gene: .; CDR3 protein: CASSVTAYQPQHF; CDR3 DNA: TGCGCCAGCAGCGTAACAGCTTATCAGCCCCAGCATTTT
clone size: .; V gene: TRBV5-1; J gene: TRBJ2-3; D gene: TRBD1; CDR3 protein: CASSRGTGRTDTQYF; CDR3 DNA: TGCGCCAGCAGCCGGGGGACAGGGCGCACAGATACGCAGTATTTT
clone size: .; V gene: TRBV3-1/TRBV3-2; J gene: TRBJ2-7; D gene: .; CDR3 protein: CASSQYNAYEQYF; CDR3 DNA: TGTGCCAGCAGCCAGTATAACGCCTACGAGCAGTACTTC
clone size: .; V gene: TRBV2; J gene: TRBJ2-3; D gene: TRBD1; CDR3 protein: CASSRQGPDTQYF; CDR3 DNA: TGTGCCAGCAGCCGACAGGGCCCAGATACGCAGTATTTT
clone size: .; V gene: TRBV4-3; J gene: TRBJ1-2; D gene: .; CDR3 protein: CASSQDHRSIDYGYTF; CDR3 DNA: TGCGCCAGCAGCCAGGACCACAGGTCTATAGACTATGGCTACACCTTC
clone size: .; V gene: TRBV28; J gene: TRBJ2-3; D gene: TRBD2; CDR3 protein: CASSPGTSGGAVADTQYF; CDR3 DNA: TGTGCCAGCAGTCCCGGGACTAGCGGGGGGGCGGTAGCAGATACGCAGTATTTT
clone size: .; V gene: TRBV29-1; J gene: TRBJ1-5; D gene: .; CDR3 protein: CSAKTGTLNQPQHF; CDR3 DNA: TGCAGCGCCAAGACCGGGACGCTGAATCAGCCCCAGCATTTT
clone size: .; V gene: TRBV19; J gene: TRBJ2-7; D gene: TRBD1; CDR3 protein: CASSTARGQEQYF; CDR3 DNA: TGTGCCAGTAGTACAGCCAGGGGGCAGGAGCAGTACTTC
clone size: .; V gene: TRBV5-5; J gene: TRBJ1-1; D gene: TRBD1; CDR3 protein: CASSRKTPGQGKNTEAFF; CDR3 DNA: TGTGCCAGCAGCCGTAAGACACCGGGACAGGGGAAGAACACTGAAGCTTTCTTT
clone size: few; V gene: TRBV2; J gene: TRBJ1-1; D gene: .; CDR3 protein: CASSGGGYTEAFF; CDR3 DNA: TGTGCCAGCAGTGGCGGGGGATACACTGAAGCTTTCTTT
clone size: .; V gene: TRBV10-1; J gene: TRBJ2-1; D gene: TRBD2; CDR3 protein: CASSEVRGVFYNEQFF; CDR3 DNA: TGCGCCAGCAGTGAGGTTCGGGGGGTTTTCTACAATGAGCAGTTCTTC
clone size: .; V gene: TRBV5-5; J gene: TRBJ2-4; D gene: .; CDR3 protein: CASSLGGPKNIQYF; CDR3 DNA: TGTGCCAGCAGCTTGGGGGGCCCCAAAAACATTCAGTACTTC
clone size: .; V gene: TRBV2; J gene: TRBJ1-2; D gene: .; CDR3 protein: CASSVQGPANYGYTF; CDR3 DNA: TGTGCCAGCAGTGTTCAGGGGCCAGCTAACTATGGCTACACCTTC
clone size: .; V gene: TRBV19; J gene: TRBJ2-7; D gene: .; CDR3 protein: CASSIRRSYEQYF; CDR3 DNA: TGTGCCAGTAGTATACGCCGGTCCTACGAGCAGTACTTC
clone size: few; V gene: TRBV2; J gene: TRBJ2-1; D gene: .; CDR3 protein: CAIQEGRIEQFF; CDR3 DNA: TGTGCCATACAGGAGGGCAGGATTGAGCAGTTCTTC
clone size: .; V gene: TRBV7-9; J gene: TRBJ1-2; D gene: .; CDR3 protein: CASSLVSDGYTF; CDR3 DNA: TGTGCCAGCAGCTTAGTTTCAGATGGCTACACCTTC
clone size: .; V gene: TRBV18; J gene: TRBJ1-6; D gene: .; CDR3 protein: CASSPTPRYRGNSPLHF; CDR3 DNA: TGTGCCAGCTCACCGACCCCCCGGTACCGCGGCAATTCACCCCTCCACTTT
clone size: .; V gene: TRBV6-5; J gene: TRBJ1-1; D gene: .; CDR3 protein: CATNPGQNTEAFF; CDR3 DNA: TGTGCCACGAACCCAGGACAGAACACTGAAGCTTTCTTT
clone size: .; V gene: TRBV6-5; J gene: TRBJ2-5; D gene: TRBD2; CDR3 protein: CASTPISGAGETQYF; CDR3 DNA: TGTGCCAGCACCCCTATTAGCGGGGCGGGAGAGACCCAGTACTTC
clone size: once; V gene: TRBV27; J gene: TRBJ1-1; D gene: .; CDR3 protein: CASSLHPTGSAEAFF; CDR3 DNA: TGTGCCAGCAGTTTACATCCCACAGGATCCGCTGAAGCTTTCTTT
clone size: few; V gene: TRBV13; J gene: TRBJ2-2; D gene: .; CDR3 protein: CASRLEFPTGELFF; CDR3 DNA: TGTGCCAGCAGGTTAGAGTTTCCCACCGGGGAGCTGTTTTTT
clone size: .; V gene: TRBV6-2/TRBV6-3; J gene: TRBJ1-1; D gene: .; CDR3 protein: CASSYSTGTTEAFF; CDR3 DNA: TGTGCCAGCAGTTACTCCACAGGGACCACTGAAGCTTTCTTT
clone size: .; V gene: TRBV7-9; J gene: TRBJ2-7; D gene: .; CDR3 protein: CASGLGTNEQYF; CDR3 DNA: TGTGCCAGCGGACTGGGGACCAACGAGCAGTACTTC
clone size: .; V gene: TRBV7-6; J gene: TRBJ1-4; D gene: TRBD1; CDR3 protein: CASSLWPRDREVITNEKLFF; CDR3 DNA: TGTGCCAGCAGCCTTTGGCCCCGGGACAGGGAAGTCATAACTAATGAAAAACTGTTTTTT
clone size: once; V gene: TRBV6-5; J gene: TRBJ2-7; D gene: .; CDR3 protein: CASSYAGKQYF; CDR3 DNA: TGTGCCAGCAGTTACGCCGGGAAGCAGTACTTC
clone size: .; V gene: TRBV5-1; J gene: TRBJ2-3; D gene: .; CDR3 protein: CASSLVQGTDTQYF; CDR3 DNA: TGCGCCAGCAGCTTGGTTCAGGGGACAGATACGCAGTATTTT
clone size: .; V gene: TRBV7-3; J gene: TRBJ2-7; D gene: TRBD2; CDR3 protein: CASSLTGGIDEQYF; CDR3 DNA: TGTGCCAGCAGCTTAACGGGGGGGATCGACGAGCAGTACTTC
clone size: .; V gene: TRBV7-9; J gene: TRBJ2-1; D gene: .; CDR3 protein: CASSGSHNEQFF; CDR3 DNA: TGTGCCAGCTCGGGGTCACACAATGAGCAGTTCTTC
clone size: .; V gene: TRBV7-2; J gene: TRBJ2-3; D gene: TRBD2; CDR3 protein: CASRQTSGGADTQYF; CDR3 DNA: TGTGCCAGCAGACAGACTAGCGGGGGGGCAGATACGCAGTATTTT
clone size: .; V gene: TRBV12-3/TRBV12-4; J gene: TRBJ2-5; D gene: .; CDR3 protein: CASSFSETQYF; CDR3 DNA: TGTGCCAGCAGTTTTTCAGAGACCCAGTACTTC
clone size: .; V gene: TRBV10-3; J gene: TRBJ2-3; D gene: TRBD2; CDR3 protein: CAISEASGDTDTQYF; CDR3 DNA: TGTGCCATCAGTGAGGCTAGCGGGGACACAGATACGCAGTATTTT
clone size: .; V gene: TRBV2; J gene: TRBJ2-5; D gene: TRBD1; CDR3 protein: CASRRRTGQETQYF; CDR3 DNA: TGTGCCAGCAGAAGGCGGACAGGGCAAGAGACCCAGTACTTC
clone size: once; V gene: TRBV6-6; J gene: TRBJ1-5; D gene: .; CDR3 protein: CASSWGGGGQPQHF; CDR3 DNA: TGTGCCAGCAGTTGGGGGGGAGGGGGTCAGCCCCAGCATTTT